This entry lists 26 T cell receptor beta chains sequenced from one sample in a study of control samples from healthy donors and cancer patients. Produced via immunoSEQ multiplex PCR; TCRdb's table is partial and in-frame only. The sample holds around 150,000 clones, 96% seen once. The sequenced material came from blood. The receptor source for this set is a young woman in good health.

This chain uses TRBV14 with TRBJ1-4, with unresolved D. The CDR3 totals 15 residues. The germline V and J ends were trimmed by 2 bases and 7 bases, with 14 bases remaining between them. Germline values: CDR1 SGHDN, CDR2 FVKESK. CDR3 sequence: CASSQWQAKPEKLFF. For the CDR3, the DNA is TGTGCCAGCAGCCAATGGCAAGCTAAACCTGAAAAACTGTTTTTT.

The chain employs TRBV13 and TRBJ1-4, with a weak D call TRBD1 (6 bases). The CDR3 spans 14 residues. V was trimmed by 5 bases and J by 6 bases, leaving 13 bases between them. Germline values: CDR1 PRHDT, CDR2 FYEKMQ (reference sequence). The CDR3 reads CASSHYRVDEKLFF. CDR3 nucleotide sequence: TGTGCCAGCAGCCACTACAGGGTTGATGAAAAACTGTTTTTT.

The chain has TRBV6-2 or TRBV6-3 and TRBJ2-2; D gene uncertain. Trimming stripped 0 bases from V and 6 bases from J, with 5 bases between. Germline V gives CDR1 MNHEY, CDR2 SVGEGT. The length of the CDR3 is 13 residues. This CDR3 is CASSYSWAGELFF. The CDR3 DNA follows: TGTGCCAGCAGTTACTCGTGGGCCGGGGAGCTGTTTTTT.

The V and J genes are TRBV6-2 or TRBV6-3 and TRBJ1-5, with TRBD1 matching 7 bases. The CDR3 covers 16 residues. Trimming at V came to 0 bases and at J to 2 bases, leaving 4 bases not matched to a gene. From germline, CDR1 is MNHEY and CDR2 SVGEGT. The CDR3: CASSYSKTGGNQPQHF. The CDR3 DNA reads as TGTGCCAGCAGTTACTCGAAAACAGGGGGCAATCAGCCCCAGCATTTT.

The genes are TRBV7-6 and TRBJ1-2; TRBD1 is a possible D gene (5 bases). The CDR3 has 15 residues. Germline V gene data show CDR1 as SGHVS and CDR2 as FNYEAQ. The germline V and J ends were trimmed by 5 bases and 4 bases, with 17 bases remaining between them. In nucleotides, the CDR3 is TGTGCCAGCAGCCTCAGGGCTGGGACCTCCTATGGCTACACCTTC. As protein: CASSLRAGTSYGYTF.

The chain uses TRBV9 and TRBJ2-7; the match to TRBD1 covers 8 bases. The CDR3 consists of 15 residues. CDR1 and CDR2 from the germline V gene are SGDLS and YYNGEE. V shed 3 bases and J 4 bases; nucleotides not matched to a gene: 9. The CDR3 nucleotides read TGTGCCAGCAGCGCTCAGGGGGACAGGTCGTACGAGCAGTACTTC. Translated, it gives CASSAQGDRSYEQYF.

This clone has only one observation. CDR3 DNA: TGTGCCAGCAGCGAGGACAGGGATCATGAAAAACTGTTTTTT. Translated: CASSEDRDHEKLFF. This chain connects TRBV7-9 to TRBJ1-4; 8 bases match TRBD1. The J segment lost 6 bases and the V segment lost 5 bases, leaving 5 bases of the junction unmatched. Germline CDR1 is SEHNR and CDR2 is FQNEAQ (reference sequence). This CDR3 has 14 residues.

The chain employs TRBV9 and TRBJ1-2; D might be TRBD1 (6 bases). The CDR3 totals 13 residues. Germline-derived CDR1 and CDR2 are SGDLS and YYNGEE. Trimming took 3 bases from V and 8 from J, leaving 14 bases between them. The CDR3 spells CASSDPRGLGYTF. DNA of the CDR3: TGTGCCAGCAGCGACCCACGGGGGCTCGGCTACACCTTC.

The chain joins TRBV19 to TRBJ2-1; possibly TRBD1 for D (5 bases). The CDR3 runs to 14 residues. From germline, CDR1 is LNHDA and CDR2 SQIVND (reference sequence). With 3 bases removed from V and 1 base from J, the gap between germline ends came to 7 bases. CDR3 sequence: CASSIPGSYNEQFF. The CDR3 DNA sequence: TGTGCCAGTAGTATTCCAGGGTCCTACAATGAGCAGTTCTTC.

This chain joins TRBV7-2 and TRBJ1-4; weak D call: TRBD1 (6 bases). CDR3 length: 15 amino acids. Germline CDR1 is SGHTA and CDR2 is FQGNSA. V gave up 5 bases and J gave up 8 bases, with 18 bases separating them. The CDR3 DNA follows: TGTGCCAGCAGCACCGTACAGGGCAGTTGGGAAAAACTGTTTTTT. Translated: CASSTVQGSWEKLFF.

This clone was seen just once. This chain joins TRBV24-1 and TRBJ2-7; the D gene is possibly TRBD1 (5 bases). The germline V and J ends were trimmed by 3 bases and 2 bases, with 10 bases remaining between them. The CDR3 extends over 14 amino acids. The germline V gene has CDR1 KGHDR and CDR2 SFDVKD. In DNA form, the CDR3 reads TGTGCCACCAGTGATCGTAGGGGTCCCTACGAGCAGTACTTC. Translated: CATSDRRGPYEQYF.

This chain links TRBV7-3 with TRBJ2-2; TRBD2 matches 13 bases. The CDR3 is 17 residues long. Per germline, CDR1 SGHTA and CDR2 FQGTGA. J was trimmed by 2 bases and V by 5 bases; bases with no gene match: 5. The CDR3 loop is CASSLGLAGVNTGELFF. The CDR3 region has the DNA TGTGCCAGCAGCCTCGGACTAGCGGGAGTAAACACCGGGGAGCTGTTTTTT.

The chain employs TRBV5-4 and TRBJ2-7; 7 bases map to TRBD2. Per the germline V gene, CDR1 is SGHNT and CDR2 is YYREEE (reference sequence). The junction had 7 bases not matched to a gene; V was cut back by 9 bases and J by 1 base. The CDR3 is made up of 13 amino acids. The CDR3 spells CATSSGSSYEQYF. The CDR3 DNA reads as TGTGCCACCTCTAGCGGCTCGTCCTACGAGCAGTACTTC.

This chain connects TRBV3-1 (or the pseudogene TRBV3-2) to TRBJ2-7; D unresolved. V shed 1 base and J shed 1 base, with 5 bases lying between them. This CDR3 has 13 amino acids. The germline V gene has CDR1 LGHDT and CDR2 YNNKEL (reference sequence). The CDR3 DNA sequence: TGTGCCAGCAGCCAAGCGATTTCCTACGAGCAGTACTTC. Its translation is CASSQAISYEQYF.

The J gene is TRBJ2-3, the V gene TRBV9; 8 positions match TRBD1. CDR1 and CDR2 from the germline V gene are SGDLS and YYNGEE. The CDR3 is made up of 16 amino acids. V lost 0 bases and J lost 6; bases outside the gene matches: 9. The CDR3 spells CASSVATGQVIDTQYF. CDR3 bases: TGTGCCAGCAGCGTAGCTACGGGACAGGTCATCGATACGCAGTATTTT.

CDR3 sequence (DNA): TGTGCCAGCAGTGAAGTTCTAGGGCCCCCGGGAGAAAAACTGTTTTTT. Translation gives CASSEVLGPPGEKLFF. This chain links TRBV2 with TRBJ1-4, with D unclear. The ends were cut back, 1 base at V and 8 bases at J, with 17 bases in the middle. This CDR3 has 16 amino acids. The germline V gene encodes CDR1 SNHLY and CDR2 FYNNEI.

J is TRBJ2-3 and V is TRBV11-3; TRBD1 or TRBD2 may be the D gene (5 bases each). V lost 3 bases to trimming and J lost 5 bases, with 15 bases between them. The CDR3 has 15 residues. Germline CDR1 SGHNT, CDR2 YENEEA. The CDR3 sequence: CASSFRQSGIDTQYF. The CDR3 DNA sequence: TGTGCCAGCAGCTTTCGACAGTCGGGAATAGATACGCAGTATTTT.

The gene calls are TRBV7-9 and TRBJ1-1, with TRBD1 as a possible D gene (6 bases). V lost 5 bases and J 11 bases, leaving 18 bases between the germline ends. This CDR3 is 13 amino acids long. Germline V gene data show CDR1 as SEHNR and CDR2 as FQNEAQ (reference sequence). The CDR3 sequence: CASSKKREGEAFF. In nucleotides, the CDR3 is TGTGCCAGCAGCAAAAAGAGGGAGGGGGAGGCTTTCTTT.

The chain carries TRBV3-1 (or the pseudogene TRBV3-2) and TRBJ2-1; 9 positions agree with TRBD2. Unmatched junction bases numbered 10, after V lost 5 bases and J lost 2 bases. The CDR3 runs to 17 residues. CDR1 and CDR2 (germline): LGHDT, YNNKEL (reference sequence). The CDR3: CASSSPIAGAAYNEQFF. DNA for the CDR3: TGTGCCAGCAGCTCTCCAATAGCGGGAGCGGCCTACAATGAGCAGTTCTTC.

The genes are TRBV18 and TRBJ2-3; D gene uncertain. Germline V lookup: CDR1 KGHSH, CDR2 LQKENI. V lost 0 bases, J lost 6 bases, and 7 bases lay in between. This CDR3 contains 13 residues. The CDR3 sequence: CASSPPIGDTQYF. The CDR3 DNA is TGTGCCAGCTCACCACCGATTGGGGATACGCAGTATTTT. Full variable domain (outside the CDR3, taken from reference TRBV18 and TRBJ2-3): NAGVMQNPRHLVRRRGQEARLRCSPMKGHSHVYWYRQLPEEGLKFMVYLQKENIIDESGMPKERFSAEFPKEGPSILRIQQVVRGDSAAYFCASSPPIGDTQYFGPGTRLTVL.

Here the CDR3 DNA reads TGTGCCAGCAGCTTGGGTGGTGGGACAGGTGAAAAACTGTTTTTT. It codes for CASSLGGGTGEKLFF. This chain links TRBV5-6 with TRBJ1-4, with TRBD1 matching over 8 bases. The CDR3 runs 15 residues. Germline CDR1 SGHDT, CDR2 YYEEEE. Trimming cost V 0 bases and J 7 bases; bases outside gene matches: 5.

The gene calls are TRBV6-6 and TRBJ1-4; no firm D call. Trimming pared 2 bases from V and 11 bases from J, leaving 15 bases between. From germline, CDR1 is MNHNY and CDR2 SVGAGI (reference sequence). This CDR3 comprises 14 residues. CDR3 sequence reads: CASSYGAVEVKLFF. In DNA, the CDR3 is TGTGCCAGCAGTTACGGAGCCGTTGAGGTGAAACTGTTTTTT.

The genes are TRBV30 and TRBJ2-3; D is unclear. Germline V CDR1 and CDR2: GTSNPN, SVGIG (reference sequence). The V end lost 1 base, the J end lost 3 bases, and 11 bases lay between the germline ends. The CDR3 spans 14 residues. The CDR3 bases are TGTGCCTGGAGTGGAACATCTTGGACAGATACGCAGTATTTT. This codes for CAWSGTSWTDTQYF. The full variable domain, rest sourced from reference TRBV30 and TRBJ2-3, is SQTIHQWPATLVQPVGSPLSLECTVEGTSNPNLYWYRQAAGRGLQLLFYSVGIGQISSEVPQNLSASRPQDRQFILSSKKLLLSDSGFYLCAWSGTSWTDTQYFGPGTRLTVL.

This clone was observed a few times. The V gene is TRBV15, the J gene TRBJ2-3; a possible D gene is TRBD1 (7 bases). V lost 8 bases and J lost 3, with 15 bases in between. There are 14 residues in the CDR3. CDR1 and CDR2 (germline): LNHNV, YYDKDF (reference sequence). The CDR3 coding sequence is TGTGCCACCCTTCAGGGGGGCTCTACAGATACGCAGTATTTT. Encoded protein: CATLQGGSTDTQYF.

This rearrangement joins TRBV21-1 to TRBJ2-1; TRBD1, the table's D call, lacks a check against the DNA. TRBV21-1 is labeled a pseudogene. The CDR3 runs 17 residues. CDR3 sequence reads: CASSKGTGQKSYNEQFF. The CDR3 DNA is TGTGCCAGCAGCAAAGGGACAGGGCAGAAGTCCTACAATGAGCAGTTCTTC.

This clone was detected only once. The CDR3 spells CASTDRAGNEKLFF. The CDR3 DNA reads TGTGCCAGCACCGACAGGGCGGGTAATGAAAAACTGTTTTTT. V usage is TRBV2 and J usage is TRBJ1-4; 7 positions match TRBD1. CDR1 and CDR2 from the germline V gene are SNHLY and FYNNEI. The CDR3 has 14 residues. V dropped 7 bases and J dropped 4; count of bases not matched to a gene: 6.